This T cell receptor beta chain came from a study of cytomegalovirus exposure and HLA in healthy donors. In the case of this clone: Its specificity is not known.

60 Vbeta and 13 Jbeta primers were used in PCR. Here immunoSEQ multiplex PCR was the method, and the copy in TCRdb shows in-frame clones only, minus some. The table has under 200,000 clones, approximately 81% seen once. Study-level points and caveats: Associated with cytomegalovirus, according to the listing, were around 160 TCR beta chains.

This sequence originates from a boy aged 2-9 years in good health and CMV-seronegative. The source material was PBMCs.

The CDR3 spells CASSPRLGTGDGEKLFF. CDR3 DNA sequence: TGTGCCAGCAGTCCCCGCCTCGGGACAGGTGACGGTGAAAAACTGTTTTTT. This chain connects TRBV28 to TRBJ1-4, with 8 bases matching TRBD1. The J segment lost 7 bases and the V segment lost 5 bases, leaving 15 bases of the junction unmatched. The V gene's germline CDR1 is MDHEN and CDR2 SYDVKM. This CDR3 spans 17 amino acids.